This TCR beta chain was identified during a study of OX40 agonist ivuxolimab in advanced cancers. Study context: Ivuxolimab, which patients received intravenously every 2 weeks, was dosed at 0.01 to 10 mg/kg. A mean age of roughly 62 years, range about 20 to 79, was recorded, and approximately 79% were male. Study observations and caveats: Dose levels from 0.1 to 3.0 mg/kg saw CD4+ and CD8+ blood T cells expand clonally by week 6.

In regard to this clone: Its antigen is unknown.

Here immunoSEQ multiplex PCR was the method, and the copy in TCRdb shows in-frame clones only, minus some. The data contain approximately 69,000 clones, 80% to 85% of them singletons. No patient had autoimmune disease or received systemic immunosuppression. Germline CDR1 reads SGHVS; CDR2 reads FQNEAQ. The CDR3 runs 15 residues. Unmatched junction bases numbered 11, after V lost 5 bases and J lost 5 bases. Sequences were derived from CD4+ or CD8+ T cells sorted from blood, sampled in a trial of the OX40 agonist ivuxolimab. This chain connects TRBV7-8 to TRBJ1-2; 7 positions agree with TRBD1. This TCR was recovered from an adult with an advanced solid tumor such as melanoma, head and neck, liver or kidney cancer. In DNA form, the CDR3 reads TGTGCCAGCAGCGGGGACAGCGACGTATTTTATGGCTACACCTTC. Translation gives CASSGDSDVFYGYTF.